These 13 T cell receptor beta chains were all obtained from the same sample, sequenced in a study of cytomegalovirus exposure and HLA in healthy donors (dated by TCRdb to the late 2010s). The library was prepared using the immunoSEQ multiplex PCR assay. For the multiplex PCR, a mixture combining 60 forward primers for TCR Vbeta segments and 13 reverse primers for TCR Jbeta segments was used. Held by TCRdb, this immuneACCESS table contains in-frame sequences only and omits some clones. Under half of the omission traces to an unresolved V gene where checked; the cause of the rest is unknown. The sample table shows around 91,000 clones, and 60% to 75% are seen once. The ten largest clonotypes hold roughly 3.2% of the sample. Sequenced sample: PBMCs. The receptors stem from a man aged 60-69 years in good health and CMV-seronegative.

The V gene is TRBV9, the J gene TRBJ2-1, with D possibly matching TRBD2 (5 bases). The length of the CDR3 is 14 residues. Germline V gene data show CDR1 as SGDLS and CDR2 as YYNGEE. V gave up 3 bases and J gave up 8 bases, with 15 bases separating them. The CDR3 protein is CASSGTWAQDEQFF. The CDR3 DNA reads TGTGCCAGCAGCGGGACTTGGGCCCAGGATGAGCAGTTCTTC.

In this sample, this clone turned up a few times. The chain employs TRBV28 and TRBJ2-3; TRBD2 matches at 11 bases. Trimming removed 7 bases from V and 6 bases from J; junction bases left unmatched: 9. Germline CDR1 reads MDHEN; CDR2 reads SYDVKM. The CDR3 consists of 15 residues. CDR3 nucleotides: TGTGCCAGCACCGATCCTAGCGGGGGGCGGGATACGCAGTATTTT. It specifies CASTDPSGGRDTQYF.

This clone has a handful of counts. The V gene is TRBV7-2, the J gene TRBJ2-1, with 8 bases identical to TRBD2. The CDR3 is 18 residues long. Trimming removed 1 base from V and 4 bases from J; junction bases left unmatched: 12. CDR1 and CDR2 from the germline V gene are SGHTA and FQGNSA. This CDR3 is CASSLDSAGTSLYNEQFF. The CDR3 coding sequence is TGTGCCAGCAGCTTAGACTCCGCCGGGACTAGTCTATACAATGAGCAGTTCTTC.

V and J are TRBV6-5 and TRBJ1-4, with D maybe TRBD1 (6 bases). Trimming took 9 bases from V and 1 from J, leaving 12 bases between them. CDR1 MNHEY and CDR2 SVGAGI come from the germline V gene. The CDR3 consists of 14 residues. The CDR3 bases are TGTGCCAGTTCCATCAGGGGAACTAATGAAAAACTGTTTTTT. This sequence encodes CASSIRGTNEKLFF.

This chain links TRBV5-1 with TRBJ2-3; 13 bases agree with TRBD2. Germline CDR1 and CDR2: SGHRS and YFSETQ. The V segment lost 6 bases and the J segment 3 bases; nucleotides outside the gene matches: 7. The CDR3 consists of 16 residues. In nucleotides, the CDR3 is TGCGCCAGCACTCGGACTAGCGGGAGTAGTACAGATACGCAGTATTTT. The encoded protein is CASTRTSGSSTDTQYF.

In its sample, this clone was seen a few times. CDR3 loop: CAISLTGWEKLFF. In DNA, the CDR3 is TGTGCCATCAGTTTGACAGGGTGGGAAAAACTGTTTTTT. The rearrangement uses TRBV10-3 and TRBJ1-4; TRBD1 agrees at 7 bases. The J segment lost 8 bases and the V segment lost 5 bases, leaving 5 bases of the junction unmatched. The CDR3 covers 13 residues. Germline CDR1 is ENHRY and CDR2 is SYGVKD.

The chain couples TRBV5-1 to TRBJ2-2; D unclear. The CDR3 has 16 amino acids. CDR1 is SGHRS, CDR2 YFSETQ, per germline. V was pared by 2 bases and J by 5 bases, with 16 bases between. The CDR3 nucleotides are TGCGCCAGCAGCTTTATCGGTCCCGATTTGACCGGGGAGCTGTTTTTT. This gives the protein CASSFIGPDLTGELFF. The full variable domain, completed using reference TRBV5-1 and TRBJ2-2, is KAGVTQTPRYLIKTRGQQVTLSCSPISGHRSVSWYQQTPGQGLQFLFEYFSETQRNKGNFPGRFSGRQFSNSRSEMNVSTLELGDSALYLCASSFIGPDLTGELFFGEGSRLTVL.

The V and J genes are TRBV5-1 and TRBJ2-3; no definite D call. V was pared by 0 bases and J by 3 bases, with 11 bases between. The CDR3 length is 15 residues. Germline V gene sequence: CDR1 SGHRS, CDR2 YFSETQ. Here the CDR3 reads CASSLGAFGTDTQYF. Written as DNA, the CDR3 is TGCGCCAGCAGCTTGGGGGCCTTTGGGACAGATACGCAGTATTTT.

The rearrangement uses TRBV29-1 and TRBJ2-3, with D perhaps matching TRBD2 (6 bases). Trimming took off 1 base at V and 2 bases at J, with 13 bases between the two ends. The CDR3 totals 15 residues. Germline-derived CDR1 and CDR2 are SQVTM and ANQGSEA. The DNA of the CDR3 is TGCAGCGTTGAAGGGGCGGGACTCCACACAGATACGCAGTATTTT. It encodes CSVEGAGLHTDTQYF.

V gene TRBV7-2 combines with J gene TRBJ2-3; no firm D call. In germline, CDR1 is SGHTA, CDR2 FQGNSA. Trimming took off 1 base at V and 4 bases at J, with 6 bases between the two ends. There are 13 residues in the CDR3. The CDR3 region has the DNA TGTGCCAGCAGCTTAGGAGTGTCAGATACGCAGTATTTT. This gives the protein CASSLGVSDTQYF.

The V gene is TRBV29-1, the J gene TRBJ1-3; 11 bases fit TRBD1. CDR1 and CDR2 from the germline V gene are SQVTM and ANQGSEA. There are 14 residues in the CDR3. Losses at the gene ends were 3 bases for V and 4 bases for J; bases not matched to a gene: 2. The CDR3 bases are TGCAGCGTTGAGGGACAGGGGGTCGGAAACACCATATATTTT. This sequence encodes CSVEGQGVGNTIYF.

J is TRBJ2-5 and V is TRBV2; D possibly corresponds to TRBD2 (6 bases). V was cut by 3 bases and J by 5 bases, with 19 bases left in between. Germline CDR1 is SNHLY and CDR2 is FYNNEI. The CDR3 extends over 16 amino acids. The CDR3 region has the DNA TGTGCCAGCAGTGATTTGCGGGACCCTACGGGGGAGACCCAGTACTTC. Residues: CASSDLRDPTGETQYF. Drawing the rest from reference TRBV2 and TRBJ2-5, the complete variable domain is EPEVTQTPSHQVTQMGQEVILRCVPISNHLYFYWYRQILGQKVEFLVSFYNNEISEKSEIFDDQFSVERPDGSNFTLKIRSTKLEDSAMYFCASSDLRDPTGETQYFGPGTRLLVL.

The J gene is TRBJ2-7, the V gene TRBV6-1, with D possibly being TRBD1 (6 bases). This CDR3 is built from 13 residues. Germline values: CDR1 MNHNS, CDR2 SASEGT. V dropped 5 bases and J dropped 2 bases, with 10 bases sitting between them. CDR3 in DNA: TGTGCCAGCAGTTTACAGGGTGCCTACGAGCAGTACTTC. Translating it yields CASSLQGAYEQYF.